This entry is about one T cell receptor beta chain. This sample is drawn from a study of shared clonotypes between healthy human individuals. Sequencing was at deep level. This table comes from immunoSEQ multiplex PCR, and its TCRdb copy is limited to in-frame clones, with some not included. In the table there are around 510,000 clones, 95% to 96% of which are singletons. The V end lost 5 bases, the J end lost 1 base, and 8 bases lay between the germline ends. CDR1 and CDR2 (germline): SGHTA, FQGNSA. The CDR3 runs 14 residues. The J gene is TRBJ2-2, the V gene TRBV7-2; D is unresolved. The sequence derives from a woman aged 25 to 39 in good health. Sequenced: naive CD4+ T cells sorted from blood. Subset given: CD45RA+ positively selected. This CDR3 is CASSPRVNTGELFF. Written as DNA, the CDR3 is TGTGCCAGCAGCCCCCGAGTGAACACCGGGGAGCTGTTTTTT.